This TCR beta chain is from a study of blood T cell repertoires in COVID-19. Across the study: Specimens from acute and convalescent COVID-19 originated in the United States, Italy and Spain. The analysed material was cDNA or gDNA that came from T cells, B-cell-depleted T cells, or PBMCs.

Authors' methods: The assay estimated nucleated cells by amplifying reference gene primers. Profiled with immunoSEQ multiplex PCR; TCRdb holds only in-frame clones, not every one. The V and J calls and clone size are taken from that table; D and trimming were inferred from the DNA. Among under 200,000 clones listed, roughly 78% were seen once. In its sample, this clone was seen once. The CDR3 runs to 15 residues. Germline CDR1 and CDR2: SGHTA and FQGNSA. Trimming took 2 bases from V and 2 from J, leaving 13 bases between them. The specimen sequenced was peripheral blood. This TCR was recovered from a man in his 70s with active or convalescent COVID-19. The chain employs TRBV7-2 and TRBJ2-7; D call uncertain. The CDR3 nucleotides read TGTGCCAGCAGCTTAAGTCAGGTGCTCCCCTACGAGCAGTACTTC. Translation gives CASSLSQVLPYEQYF.